The clone carrying this TCR beta chain was observed once. In the naive CD8 group, cells lacked CD45RO and were positively selected for CCR7, so terminally differentiated effector memory CD45RA+ cells were left out. Genomic DNA belonging to each subset was distributed in equal measure over several immunoSEQ plates. DNA at 150 to 250 ng, 30,000 or so T cell genomes, went into sorted-subset replicate PCRs. Authors' methods: Without quality scores, immunoSEQ junctional reads could not be filtered like full-length reads. Only in-frame clones appear in the TCRdb table, and some are missing; sequencing was by immunoSEQ multiplex PCR. V and J calls and clone size are given by that table; D and trimming were obtained from the DNA. The table lists roughly 650,000 clones, 95% to 97% of them singletons. The sample belongs to a study of shared clonotypes between healthy human individuals. Study context: Three plates each covered CD4 naive and memory; CD8 naive two, CD8 memory one.

The CDR3 contains 15 residues. The germline gives CDR1 SGHVS, CDR2 FQNEAQ. Trimming stripped 11 bases from V and 3 bases from J, with 20 bases between. The material sequenced was naive CD8+ T cells sorted from blood. This receptor was obtained from a woman aged 30 to 39 in good health. This rearrangement joins TRBV7-8 to TRBJ1-5; perhaps TRBD1 as D (6 bases). CDR3 residues: CALDSQGLYNQPQHF. Written as DNA, the CDR3 is TGTGCCCTTGATAGTCAGGGGCTTTACAATCAGCCCCAGCATTTT.